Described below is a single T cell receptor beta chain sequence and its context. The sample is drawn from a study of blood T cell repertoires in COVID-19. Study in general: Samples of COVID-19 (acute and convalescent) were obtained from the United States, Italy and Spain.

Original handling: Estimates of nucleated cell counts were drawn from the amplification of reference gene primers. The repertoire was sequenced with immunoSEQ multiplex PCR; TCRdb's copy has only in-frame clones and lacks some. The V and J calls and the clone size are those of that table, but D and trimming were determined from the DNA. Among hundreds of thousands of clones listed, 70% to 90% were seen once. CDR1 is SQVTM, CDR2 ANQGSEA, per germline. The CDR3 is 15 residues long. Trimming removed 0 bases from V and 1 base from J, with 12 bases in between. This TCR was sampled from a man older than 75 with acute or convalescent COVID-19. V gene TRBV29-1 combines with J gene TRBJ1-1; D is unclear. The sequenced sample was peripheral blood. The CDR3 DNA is TGCAGCGTTGAAGATCGAGACTCTCGGAACACTGAAGCTTTCTTT. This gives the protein CSVEDRDSRNTEAFF.